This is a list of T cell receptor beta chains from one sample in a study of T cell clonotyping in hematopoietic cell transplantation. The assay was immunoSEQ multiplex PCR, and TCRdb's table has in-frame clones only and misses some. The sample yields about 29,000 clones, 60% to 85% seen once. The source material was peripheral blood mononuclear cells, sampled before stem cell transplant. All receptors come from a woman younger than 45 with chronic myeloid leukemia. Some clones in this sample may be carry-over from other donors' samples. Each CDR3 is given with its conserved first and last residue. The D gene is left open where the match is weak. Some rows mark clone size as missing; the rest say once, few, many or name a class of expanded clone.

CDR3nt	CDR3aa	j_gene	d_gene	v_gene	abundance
TGTGCCAGCAGTTTTCAGGGGAGTTATGGCTACACCTTC	CASSFQGSYGYTF	TRBJ1-2	NA	TRBV5-4	few
TGTGCCAGTAGTACCCGGGAAGGGTATTCACCCCTCCACTTT	CASSTREGYSPLHF	TRBJ1-6	NA	TRBV19	NA
TGCAGCGTTGTGGAGAACACTGAAGCTTTCTTT	CSVVENTEAFF	TRBJ1-1	NA	TRBV29-1	NA
TGTGCCTGGAACAGGGGGCCCACTGAAGCTTTCTTT	CAWNRGPTEAFF	TRBJ1-1	TRBD1	TRBV30	NA
TGTGCCAGCAGTTTTCTTGGGAATACTGCAGATACGCAGTATTTT	CASSFLGNTADTQYF	TRBJ2-3	NA	TRBV28	NA
TGTGCCAGCAGATATACAGGTCACAATGAGCAGTTCTTC	CASRYTGHNEQFF	TRBJ2-1	NA	TRBV2	NA
TGTGCCAGCAGCTTAGCTGAGGGGCGGAGAGAGACCCAGTACTTC	CASSLAEGRRETQYF	TRBJ2-5	NA	TRBV7-8	NA
TGTGCCTTCAGGGCATCCAACACCGGGGAGCTGTTTTTT	CAFRASNTGELFF	TRBJ2-2	NA	TRBV30	NA
TGTGCCAGCAGTGATAAGGCCCGATATGAAAAACTGTTTTTT	CASSDKARYEKLFF	TRBJ1-4	NA	TRBV6-5	NA
TGTGCCAGCAGCTTCCCAACGTACGAGCAGTACTTC	CASSFPTYEQYF	TRBJ2-7	NA	TRBV5-8	few
TGTGCCAGCAGCTTAGTGCAGGACACAGATACGCAGTATTTT	CASSLVQDTDTQYF	TRBJ2-3	NA	TRBV7-8	NA
TGCGCCAGCAGCTTAATGACAGTGTGGGATGGCTACACCTTC	CASSLMTVWDGYTF	TRBJ1-2	NA	TRBV5-1	NA
TGCGCCAGCAGCTTGTCACTGAATCAAGAGACCCAGTACTTC	CASSLSLNQETQYF	TRBJ2-5	NA	TRBV5-1	NA
TGCAGCGTCCAACAGGGATCCAATCAGCCCCAGCATTTT	CSVQQGSNQPQHF	TRBJ1-5	NA	TRBV29-1	NA
TGTGCCAGCAGCCAGACAGGGGTTGGTTCACCCCTCCACTTT	CASSQTGVGSPLHF	TRBJ1-6	TRBD1	TRBV11-1	NA
TGTGCCAGCACCAACGGTGGGAAATATGGCTACACCTTC	CASTNGGKYGYTF	TRBJ1-2	NA	TRBV6-5	NA
TGCGCCAGCAGCAGCGGACGCTACAATGAGCAGTTCTTC	CASSSGRYNEQFF	TRBJ2-1	NA	TRBV5-1	NA
TGTGCCAGCAGCAAGAAGCCGTATGCCAGGAACACTGAAGCTTTCTTT	CASSKKPYARNTEAFF	TRBJ1-1	NA	TRBV5-4	NA
TGTGCCAGCATTAGGCAGGGAACAACCGGGGAGCTGTTTTTT	CASIRQGTTGELFF	TRBJ2-2	NA	TRBV2	NA
TGTGCCAGCAGCTTGGAAGGAGATAATTCACCCCTCCACTTT	CASSLEGDNSPLHF	TRBJ1-6	NA	TRBV5-4	NA
TGCGCCAGCAGCCAAGATAGTGGGGTAGGCACTGAAGCTTTCTTT	CASSQDSGVGTEAFF	TRBJ1-1	NA	TRBV4-1	NA
TGCAGCGTACCCGGGACAGGGTTTGGCGAGCAGTACTTC	CSVPGTGFGEQYF	TRBJ2-7	TRBD1	TRBV29-1	once
TGTGCCAGCAGCACAGGGGGCGCAGACAAAAACATTCAGTACTTC	CASSTGGADKNIQYF	TRBJ2-4	TRBD1	TRBV6-1	NA
TGTGCCTGGACATTTGCGGGGGGGCTAATTAACGGGGAGCTGTTTTTT	CAWTFAGGLINGELFF	TRBJ2-2	TRBD2	TRBV30	NA
TGTGCCAGCAGTTTCTCCTTTGGCTACACCTTC	CASSFSFGYTF	TRBJ1-2	NA	TRBV28	few
TGTGCCAGCAGCCGACCCGTGTGGGGGGGCGGTCCGACCTATGGCTACACCTTC	CASSRPVWGGGPTYGYTF	TRBJ1-2	NA	TRBV7-8	NA
TGTGCCAGCGCGAGGGGGCTGCATGGCTACACCTTC	CASARGLHGYTF	TRBJ1-2	TRBD1	TRBV2	NA
TGTGCCAGCAGACCCGGACAGGGTTTCGGTGAAGCTTTCTTT	CASRPGQGFGEAFF	TRBJ1-1	TRBD1	TRBV6-5	NA
TGTGCCTGGAGTGTAGGTGGAGCGGGCATCACAGATACGCAGTATTTT	CAWSVGGAGITDTQYF	TRBJ2-3	NA	TRBV30	NA
TGCGCCTGGAGTGTAGGACAGCTCGGGACCCAGTACTTC	CAWSVGQLGTQYF	TRBJ2-5	NA	TRBV30	NA
TGTGCCAGCAGTTTACCCGGGACAGGGTGGTACGAGCAGTACTTC	CASSLPGTGWYEQYF	TRBJ2-7	TRBD1	TRBV27	NA
TGTGCCAGCAGCTTAGCATGGGGAAAGTACAGGGGGCGCGATTATGAGACCCAGTACTTC	CASSLAWGKYRGRDYETQYF	TRBJ2-5	TRBD1	TRBV7-8	NA
TGTGCCAGCACCGTTATCCAGGGTGGTAATGGCTACACCTTC	CASTVIQGGNGYTF	TRBJ1-2	NA	TRBV6-5	NA
TGTGCCAGCAGCCCGGCCGCGGGAGAGGGCAGCCAGCCCCAGCATTTT	CASSPAAGEGSQPQHF	TRBJ1-5	NA	TRBV5-8	medium-sized
TGCAGCGTTAGGAAGGGTTCCCCCTACGAGCAGTACTTC	CSVRKGSPYEQYF	TRBJ2-7	NA	TRBV29-1	NA
TGTGCCAGCAGTTACCTGCCAGCCCTTTTGGCCGGCTACACCTTC	CASSYLPALLAGYTF	TRBJ1-2	NA	TRBV6-5	NA
TGTGCCAGCAGCCGGGACAGAAACTACGAGCAGTACTTC	CASSRDRNYEQYF	TRBJ2-7	TRBD1	TRBV14	NA
TGCGCCAGCAGCCAAGAAGTCTGGAGCAATCAGCCCCAGCATTTT	CASSQEVWSNQPQHF	TRBJ1-5	NA	TRBV4-1	NA
TGCAGCGTCGGGGGGACAGGGGGCCCGAGCGGGGCTTTCTTT	CSVGGTGGPSGAFF	TRBJ1-1	TRBD1	TRBV29-1	NA
TGTGCCAGCAGCCTCCCAAGCCGACTAGCGCGGCAAGAGACCCAGTACTTC	CASSLPSRLARQETQYF	TRBJ2-5	TRBD2	TRBV7-2	NA
TGCGCCAGCAGTCCGGGACAGGGGTCCGGCTACACCTTC	CASSPGQGSGYTF	TRBJ1-2	TRBD1	TRBV5-1	NA
TGCGCCAGCAGCCAAGCCCCAATGGCAGGGGGATTCGAAAAACTGTTTTTT	CASSQAPMAGGFEKLFF	TRBJ1-4	TRBD1	TRBV4-3	NA
TGTGCCAGCAGTTTAATGAGTGACAGCACCGGGGAGCTGTTTTTT	CASSLMSDSTGELFF	TRBJ2-2	NA	TRBV27	NA
TGTGCCAGCAGTAACAGGGGGGGTGGGGCCAACGTCCTGACTTTC	CASSNRGGGANVLTF	TRBJ2-6	NA	TRBV28	NA
TGCGCCAGCAGCCAAGTTCGTAGGACCCCCAAAGGCACAGATACGCAGTATTTT	CASSQVRRTPKGTDTQYF	TRBJ2-3	NA	TRBV4-1	NA
TGTGCCAGCAGTTCTAAGGCTGAAGCTTTCTTT	CASSSKAEAFF	TRBJ1-1	NA	TRBV27	NA
TGTGCCAGCAGCTTCGCCTACTACACCGGGGAGCTGTTTTTT	CASSFAYYTGELFF	TRBJ2-2	NA	TRBV5-6	NA
TGTGCCAGCAGCCATAATCCCGGCTATGGCTACACCTTC	CASSHNPGYGYTF	TRBJ1-2	NA	TRBV7-8	NA
TGTGCCAGCAGCCAAGATGTGTCACAAGATACGCAGTATTTT	CASSQDVSQDTQYF	TRBJ2-3	NA	TRBV4-2	NA
TGTGCCAGCAGTGACGGTGGGACTAGCGGGCCCAATGAGCAGTTCTTC	CASSDGGTSGPNEQFF	TRBJ2-1	TRBD2	TRBV6-4	few
TGTGCCAGCAGTTACTCACGATGGGGCTATGGCTACACCTTC	CASSYSRWGYGYTF	TRBJ1-2	NA	TRBV6-6	NA
TGCGCCAGCAGCCCTGATCCTTGGAACCAGCCCCAGCATTTT	CASSPDPWNQPQHF	TRBJ1-5	NA	TRBV5-1	NA
TGTGCCAGCAGTCAACATAACTATGGCTACACCTTC	CASSQHNYGYTF	TRBJ1-2	NA	TRBV6-1	NA
TGTGCCTGGAGTGGATCCGACAACCAGCCCCAGCATTTT	CAWSGSDNQPQHF	TRBJ1-5	NA	TRBV30	NA
TGTGCCAGTAGTCCCCGGACTAGCCCCGATACGCAGTATTTT	CASSPRTSPDTQYF	TRBJ2-3	TRBD2	TRBV19	NA
TGTGCCAGCAGCTTAGTGGACATCAGCTCCCCCCTCCACTTT	CASSLVDISSPLHF	TRBJ1-6	NA	TRBV7-9	once
TGTGCCAGCAGCTTAGGGGCAGGCGTGGATGAAAAACTGTTTTTT	CASSLGAGVDEKLFF	TRBJ1-4	NA	TRBV13	few